A single sample is the source of the 9 T cell receptor beta chains below, sequenced in a study of T cell responses to AZD1222 COVID-19 vaccine. Some clones are missing from TCRdb's copy, which holds only in-frame ones; the method was immunoSEQ multiplex PCR. The sample holds about 140,000 clones; approximately 89% are singletons and the top ten take about 4.8%. The sequencing used peripheral blood, collected on day 0 of AZD1222 vaccination. The receptors here all came from an adult in good health.

The chain employs TRBV25-1 and TRBJ2-5; D gene uncertain. Per germline, CDR1 MGHDK and CDR2 SYGVNS. The CDR3 runs to 17 residues. V was cut by 1 base and J by 4 bases, with 19 bases left in between. CDR3 loop: CASSESWLKGWAETQYF. The CDR3, as DNA: TGTGCCAGCAGTGAATCTTGGCTTAAGGGCTGGGCAGAGACCCAGTACTTC.

V is TRBV28 and J is TRBJ2-5; 8 bases match TRBD1. The length of the CDR3 is 14 residues. J was trimmed by 4 bases and V by 5 bases; bases with no gene match: 6. Germline lookup yields CDR1 MDHEN and CDR2 SYDVKM. The DNA for the CDR3 is TGTGCCAGCAGTACCCGGACAGGGCCAGAGACCCAGTACTTC. This encodes CASSTRTGPETQYF.

In regard to this clone: Distinct nucleotide sequences in the sample also encode this CDR3. The chain uses TRBV2 and TRBJ1-2, with D unresolved. The germline V and J ends were trimmed by 3 bases and 2 bases, with 1 base remaining between them. Germline assignment: CDR1 SNHLY and CDR2 FYNNEI. The CDR3 is 11 amino acids. For the CDR3, the DNA is TGTGCCAGCAGTGACAACTATGGCTACACCTTC. Amino acid sequence: CASSDNYGYTF.

CDR3 sequence (DNA): TGTGCCAGCAGTTTCGATAGTCCTAACTATGGCTACACCTTC. Translated: CASSFDSPNYGYTF. The chain uses TRBV28 and TRBJ1-2; D is uncertain. The length of the CDR3 is 14 residues. Trimming shortened V by 3 bases and J by 0 bases, and 8 bases separated the two germline ends. From germline, CDR1 is MDHEN and CDR2 SYDVKM.

The genes are TRBV4-1 and TRBJ2-4, with TRBD1 matching 7 bases. The CDR3 consists of 18 residues. Unmatched junction bases numbered 9, after V lost 1 base and J lost 0 bases. Germline CDR1 MGHRA, CDR2 YSYEKL. CDR3 bases: TGCGCCAGCAGCCAAGGCAGACAGGGTGGTCAAGCCAAAAACATTCAGTACTTC. Its protein is CASSQGRQGGQAKNIQYF.

V usage is TRBV5-5 and J usage is TRBJ1-1, with D possibly TRBD1 on 5 matching bases. The germline V gene has CDR1 SGHKS and CDR2 YYEKEE (reference sequence). V was cut by 2 bases and J by 1 base, with 15 bases left in between. There are 16 residues in the CDR3. The CDR3 DNA reads as TGTGCCAGCAGCTTTGACAGAGGGACCGAGAACACTGAAGCTTTCTTT. Its translation is CASSFDRGTENTEAFF.

This chain links TRBV6-1 with TRBJ2-5; no firm D call. Per the germline V gene, CDR1 is MNHNS and CDR2 is SASEGT. This CDR3 has 14 amino acids. Trimming stripped 0 bases from V and 2 bases from J, with 7 bases between. For the CDR3, the DNA is TGTGCCAGCAGTGAAGCGTGGAAGCAAGAGACCCAGTACTTC. It yields the protein CASSEAWKQETQYF.

This clone showed up just a few times. The chain recombines TRBV19 with TRBJ1-1; no definite D call. The CDR3 has 12 amino acids. V was clipped by 5 bases and J by 3 bases, with 7 bases between them. The germline CDR1 and CDR2 sequences are LNHDA and SQIVND (reference sequence). The CDR3 reads CASSFGDTEAFF. In nucleotides, the CDR3 is TGTGCCAGTAGTTTCGGGGACACTGAAGCTTTCTTT.

The rearrangement uses TRBV21-1 and TRBJ2-1; the table calls TRBD2, which could not be checked here. TRBV21-1 is deemed a pseudogene. The CDR3 covers 15 residues. This chain's CDR3 is CASTVTGTSGGATFF. For the CDR3, the DNA is TGTGCCAGCACCGTGACCGGGACTAGCGGGGGGGCGACGTTCTTC.